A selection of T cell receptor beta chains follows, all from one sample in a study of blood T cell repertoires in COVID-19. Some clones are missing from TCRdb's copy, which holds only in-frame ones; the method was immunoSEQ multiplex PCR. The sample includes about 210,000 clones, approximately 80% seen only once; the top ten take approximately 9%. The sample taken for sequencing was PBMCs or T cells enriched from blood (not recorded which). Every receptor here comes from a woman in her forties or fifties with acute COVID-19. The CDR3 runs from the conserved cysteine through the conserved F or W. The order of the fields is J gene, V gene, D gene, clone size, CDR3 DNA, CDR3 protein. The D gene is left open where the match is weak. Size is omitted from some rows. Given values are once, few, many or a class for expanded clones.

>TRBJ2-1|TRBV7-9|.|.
TGTGCCAGCAGCTTTGCCGGAGCGGGTTTCAATGAGCAGTTCTTC
CASSFAGAGFNEQFF
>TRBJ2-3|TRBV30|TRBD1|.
TGTGCCTGGGGGGAGGGACAGGGCATTAGCACAGATACGCAGTATTTT
CAWGEGQGISTDTQYF
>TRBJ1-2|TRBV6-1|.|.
TGTGCCAGCAGAGAGGACAGCGCGCAAAACTATGGCTACACCTTC
CASREDSAQNYGYTF
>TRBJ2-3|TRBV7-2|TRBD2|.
TGTGCCAGCAGCTTAGCGATAGCGGGGGGAGCCACTACGCAGTATTTT
CASSLAIAGGATTQYF
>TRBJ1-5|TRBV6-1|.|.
TGTGCCAGCAGTGAAGGAGCGAACCTTCAACAGCCCCAGCATTTT
CASSEGANLQQPQHF
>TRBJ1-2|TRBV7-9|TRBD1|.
TGTGCCAGCAGCCAGGCGGACAGGGTGTCCTATGGCTACACCTTC
CASSQADRVSYGYTF
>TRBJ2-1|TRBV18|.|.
TGTGCCAGCTCGCTCGCAGGGTTTCAGGGGTCCTACAATGAGCAGTTCTTC
CASSLAGFQGSYNEQFF
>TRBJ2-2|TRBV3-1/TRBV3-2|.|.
TGTGCCAGCAGCCACCCGGGACAAGCGGCCGGGGAGCTGTTTTTT
CASSHPGQAAGELFF
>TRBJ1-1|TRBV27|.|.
TGTGCCAGCAGTTTCCGGGAGGGTGGCACTGAAGCTTTCTTT
CASSFREGGTEAFF
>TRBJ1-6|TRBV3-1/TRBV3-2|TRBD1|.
TGTGCCAGCAGCCAGAGATCGGGACAGTATAATTCACCCCTCCACTTT
CASSQRSGQYNSPLHF
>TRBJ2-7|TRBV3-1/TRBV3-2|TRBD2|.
TGTGCCAGCAGCCATCAGTCGCTAGCGGGAGGGCCCTACGAGCAGTACTTC
CASSHQSLAGGPYEQYF
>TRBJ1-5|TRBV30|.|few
TGTGCCTGGAGTGTAGAGGGACACCAGCCCCAGCATTTT
CAWSVEGHQPQHF
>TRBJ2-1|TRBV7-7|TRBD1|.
TGTGCTAGCAGCGCCGGACAGGACCTTGCCTACAATGAGCAGTTCTTC
CASSAGQDLAYNEQFF